This T cell receptor (beta chain) was profiled in a study of blood T cell repertoires in COVID-19. The germline CDR1 and CDR2 sequences are SGHAT and FQNNGV. The length of the CDR3 is 16 residues. The V segment lost 0 bases and the J segment 5 bases; nucleotides outside the gene matches: 4. This study enrolled people aged roughly 18 to 100 from about 24 US geographic areas. Participant reports of clinical history set cohort assignment. Measured with immunoSEQ multiplex PCR; TCRdb has only the in-frame clones, and not every one. This table holds approximately 160,000 clones, around 82% found once. The sequenced sample consisted of PBMCs or T cells enriched from blood (not recorded which). J is TRBJ1-4 and V is TRBV11-2; 9 bases line up with TRBD1. This sequence was found in a middle-aged man who had recovered from COVID-19. The CDR3 loop is CASSLDPGQGNEKLFF. The CDR3 nucleotides read TGTGCCAGCAGCTTAGACCCGGGACAGGGAAATGAAAAACTGTTTTTT. The full variable domain, with the rest looked up from reference TRBV11-2 and TRBJ1-4, is EAGVAQSPRYKIIEKRQSVAFWCNPISGHATLYWYQQILGQGPKLLIQFQNNGVVDDSQLPKDRFSAERLKGVDSTLKIQPAKLEDSAVYLCASSLDPGQGNEKLFFGSGTQLSVL.